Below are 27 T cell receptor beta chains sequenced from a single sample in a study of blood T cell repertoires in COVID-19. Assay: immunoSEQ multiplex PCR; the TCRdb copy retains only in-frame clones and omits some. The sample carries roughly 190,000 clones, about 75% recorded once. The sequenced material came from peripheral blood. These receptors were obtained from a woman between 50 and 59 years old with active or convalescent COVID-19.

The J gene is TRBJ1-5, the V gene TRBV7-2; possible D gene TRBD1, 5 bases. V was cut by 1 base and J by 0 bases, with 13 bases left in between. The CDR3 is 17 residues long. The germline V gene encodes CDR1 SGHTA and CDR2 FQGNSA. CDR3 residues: CASSLVWTSVSNQPQHF. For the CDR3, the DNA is TGTGCCAGCAGCTTAGTATGGACAAGTGTTAGCAATCAGCCCCAGCATTTT.

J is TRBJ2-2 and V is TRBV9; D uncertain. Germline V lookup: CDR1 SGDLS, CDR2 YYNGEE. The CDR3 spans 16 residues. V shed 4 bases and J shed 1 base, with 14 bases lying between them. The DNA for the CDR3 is TGTGCCAGCAGCCCGCGCCTTCGACAGAACACCGGGGAGCTGTTTTTT. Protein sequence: CASSPRLRQNTGELFF. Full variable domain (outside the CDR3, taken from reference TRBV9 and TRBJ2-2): DSGVTQTPKHLITATGQRVTLRCSPRSGDLSVYWYQQSLDQGLQFLIQYYNGEERAKGNILERFSAQQFPDLHSELNLSSLELGDSALYFCASSPRLRQNTGELFFGEGSRLTVL.

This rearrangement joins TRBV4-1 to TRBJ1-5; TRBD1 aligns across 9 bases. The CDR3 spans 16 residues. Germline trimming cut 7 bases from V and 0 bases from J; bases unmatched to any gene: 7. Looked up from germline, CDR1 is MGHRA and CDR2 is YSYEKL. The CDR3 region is CASTPSTGGSNQPQHF. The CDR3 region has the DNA TGCGCCAGCACCCCGTCGACAGGGGGTAGCAATCAGCCCCAGCATTTT.

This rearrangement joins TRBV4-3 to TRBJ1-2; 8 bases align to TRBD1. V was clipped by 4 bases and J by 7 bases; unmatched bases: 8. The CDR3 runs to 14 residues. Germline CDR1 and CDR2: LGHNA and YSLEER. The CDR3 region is CASSPVDRESGYTF. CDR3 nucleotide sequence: TGCGCCAGCAGCCCGGTGGACAGGGAAAGTGGCTACACCTTC.

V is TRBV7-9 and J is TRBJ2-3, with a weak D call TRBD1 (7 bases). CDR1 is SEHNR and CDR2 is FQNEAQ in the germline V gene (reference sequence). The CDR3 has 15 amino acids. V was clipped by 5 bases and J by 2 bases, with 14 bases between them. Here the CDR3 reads CASSPRGADTDTQYF. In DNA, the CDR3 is TGTGCCAGCAGCCCCAGGGGGGCTGACACAGATACGCAGTATTTT.

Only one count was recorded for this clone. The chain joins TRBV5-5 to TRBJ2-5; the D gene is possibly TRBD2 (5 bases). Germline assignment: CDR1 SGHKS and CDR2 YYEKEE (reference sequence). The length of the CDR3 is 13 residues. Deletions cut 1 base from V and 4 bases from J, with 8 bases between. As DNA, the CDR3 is TGTGCCAGCAGCTTGTTTGGAGGAGAGACCCAGTACTTC. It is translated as CASSLFGGETQYF.

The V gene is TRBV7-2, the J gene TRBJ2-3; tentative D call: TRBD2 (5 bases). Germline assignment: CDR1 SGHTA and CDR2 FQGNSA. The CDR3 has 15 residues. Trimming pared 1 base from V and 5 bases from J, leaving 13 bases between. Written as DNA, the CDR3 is TGTGCCAGCAGCTTAGTCGGAGCGGAAGGAGATACGCAGTATTTT. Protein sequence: CASSLVGAEGDTQYF.

For the CDR3, the DNA is TGTGCCAGCAGCCAATATGGCCGATCCTATGGCTACACCTTC. It translates to CASSQYGRSYGYTF. The rearrangement joins TRBV3-1 (or the pseudogene TRBV3-2) to TRBJ1-2; D is uncertain. The CDR3 totals 14 residues. The germline CDR1 and CDR2 sequences are LGHDT and YNNKEL (reference sequence). V lost 2 bases to trimming and J lost 4 bases, with 11 bases between them.

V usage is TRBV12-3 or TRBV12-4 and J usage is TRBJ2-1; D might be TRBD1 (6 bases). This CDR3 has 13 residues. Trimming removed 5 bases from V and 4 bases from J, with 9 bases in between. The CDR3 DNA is TGTGCCAGCAGTCGACAGGCATACAATGAGCAGTTCTTC. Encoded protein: CASSRQAYNEQFF.

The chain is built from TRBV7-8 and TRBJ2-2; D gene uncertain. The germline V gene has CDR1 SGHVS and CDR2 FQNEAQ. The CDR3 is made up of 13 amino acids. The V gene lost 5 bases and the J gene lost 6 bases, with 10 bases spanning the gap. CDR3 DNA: TGTGCCAGCAGCCCCGGCCAGGCCGGGGAGCTGTTTTTT. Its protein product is CASSPGQAGELFF.

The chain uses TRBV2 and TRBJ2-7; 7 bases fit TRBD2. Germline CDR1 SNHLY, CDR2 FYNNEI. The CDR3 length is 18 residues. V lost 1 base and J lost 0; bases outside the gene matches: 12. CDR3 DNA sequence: TGTGCCAGCAGTGAAGGCCTGGGGGTAGCGGGTTACTCCTACGAGCAGTACTTC. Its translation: CASSEGLGVAGYSYEQYF.

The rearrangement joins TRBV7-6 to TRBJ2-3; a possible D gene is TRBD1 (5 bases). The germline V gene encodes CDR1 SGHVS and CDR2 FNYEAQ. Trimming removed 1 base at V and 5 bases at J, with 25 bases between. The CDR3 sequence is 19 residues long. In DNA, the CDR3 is TGTGCCAGCAGCTTAGAATCCCCCAGGGTGTCAGTGTTGGGAGATACGCAGTATTTT. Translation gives CASSLESPRVSVLGDTQYF. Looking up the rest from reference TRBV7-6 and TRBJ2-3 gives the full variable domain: GAGVSQSPRYKVTKRGQDVALRCDPISGHVSLYWYRQALGQGPEFLTYFNYEAQQDKSGLPNDRFSAERPEGSISTLTIQRTEQRDSAMYRCASSLESPRVSVLGDTQYFGPGTRLTVL.

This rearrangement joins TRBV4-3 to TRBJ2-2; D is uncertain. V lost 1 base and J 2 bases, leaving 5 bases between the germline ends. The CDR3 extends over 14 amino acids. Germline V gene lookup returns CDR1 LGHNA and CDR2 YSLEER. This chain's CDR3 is CASSQGHNTGELFF. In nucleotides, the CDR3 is TGCGCCAGCAGCCAAGGGCACAACACCGGGGAGCTGTTTTTT.

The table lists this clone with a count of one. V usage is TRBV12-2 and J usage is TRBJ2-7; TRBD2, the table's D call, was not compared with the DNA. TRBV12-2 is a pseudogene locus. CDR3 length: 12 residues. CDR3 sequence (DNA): TGTGCAAGTCGTTCCTCTTCCTACGAGCAGTACTTC. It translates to CASRSSSYEQYF.

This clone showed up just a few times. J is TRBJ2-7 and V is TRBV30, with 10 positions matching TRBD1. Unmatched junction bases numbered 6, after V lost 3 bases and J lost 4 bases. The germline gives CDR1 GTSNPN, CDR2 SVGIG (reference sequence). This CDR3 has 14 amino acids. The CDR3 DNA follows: TGTGCCTGGAGGGGGACAGGGGCCTCGTACGAGCAGTACTTC. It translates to CAWRGTGASYEQYF.

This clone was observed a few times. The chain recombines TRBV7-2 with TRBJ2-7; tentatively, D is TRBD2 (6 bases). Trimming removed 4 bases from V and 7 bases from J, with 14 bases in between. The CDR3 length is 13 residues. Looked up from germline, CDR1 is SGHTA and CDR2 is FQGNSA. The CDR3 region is CASSSEPGGEQYF. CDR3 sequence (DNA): TGTGCCAGCAGCTCGGAACCAGGAGGGGAGCAGTACTTC.

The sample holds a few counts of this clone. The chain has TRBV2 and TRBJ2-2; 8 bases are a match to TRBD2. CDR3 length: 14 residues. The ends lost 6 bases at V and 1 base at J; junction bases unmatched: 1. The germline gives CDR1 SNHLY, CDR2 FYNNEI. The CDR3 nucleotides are TGTGCCAGCAGGACTAGCGAGAACACCGGGGAGCTGTTTTTT. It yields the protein CASRTSENTGELFF.

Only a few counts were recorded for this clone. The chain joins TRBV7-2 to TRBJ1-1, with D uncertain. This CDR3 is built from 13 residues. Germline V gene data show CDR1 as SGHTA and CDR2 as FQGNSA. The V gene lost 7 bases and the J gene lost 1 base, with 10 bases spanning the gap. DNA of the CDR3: TGTGCCAGCACCAGAAGTACGAACACTGAAGCTTTCTTT. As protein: CASTRSTNTEAFF.

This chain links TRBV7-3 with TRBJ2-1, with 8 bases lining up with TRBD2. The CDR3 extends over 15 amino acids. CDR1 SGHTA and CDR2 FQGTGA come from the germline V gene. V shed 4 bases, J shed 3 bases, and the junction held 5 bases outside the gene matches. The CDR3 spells CASSSAGGGYNEQFF. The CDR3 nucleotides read TGTGCCAGCAGCTCCGCGGGGGGAGGCTACAATGAGCAGTTCTTC.

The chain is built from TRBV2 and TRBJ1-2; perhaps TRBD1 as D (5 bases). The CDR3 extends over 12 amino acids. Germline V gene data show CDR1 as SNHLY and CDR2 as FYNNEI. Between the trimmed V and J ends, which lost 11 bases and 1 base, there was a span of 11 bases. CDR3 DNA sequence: TGTGCCGGGGGACTTCGTAACTATGGCTACACCTTC. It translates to CAGGLRNYGYTF.

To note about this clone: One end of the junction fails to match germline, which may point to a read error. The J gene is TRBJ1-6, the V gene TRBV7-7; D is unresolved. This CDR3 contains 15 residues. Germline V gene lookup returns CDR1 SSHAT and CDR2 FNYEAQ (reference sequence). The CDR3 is CASSLESSYNSPLHF. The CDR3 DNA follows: TGTGCTAGCAGCTTAGAGAGCTCCTATAATTCACCCCTCCACTTT.

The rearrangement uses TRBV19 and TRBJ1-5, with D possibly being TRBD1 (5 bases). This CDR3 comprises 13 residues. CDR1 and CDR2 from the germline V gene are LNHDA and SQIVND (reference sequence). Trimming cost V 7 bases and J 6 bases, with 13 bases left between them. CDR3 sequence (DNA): TGTGCCAGTACCCCAGGCGGGGGTCAGCCCCAGCATTTT. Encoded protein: CASTPGGGQPQHF. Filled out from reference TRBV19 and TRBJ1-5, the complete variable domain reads DGGITQSPKYLFRKEGQNVTLSCEQNLNHDAMYWYRQDPGQGLRLIYYSQIVNDFQKGDIAEGYSVSREKKESFPLTVTSAQKNPTAFYLCASTPGGGQPQHFGDGTRLSIL.

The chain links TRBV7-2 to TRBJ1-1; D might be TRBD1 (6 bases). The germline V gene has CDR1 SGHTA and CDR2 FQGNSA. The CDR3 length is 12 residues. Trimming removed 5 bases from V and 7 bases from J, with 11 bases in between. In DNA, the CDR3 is TGTGCCAGCAGCCCGACAGGCGTTGAAGCTTTCTTT. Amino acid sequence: CASSPTGVEAFF.

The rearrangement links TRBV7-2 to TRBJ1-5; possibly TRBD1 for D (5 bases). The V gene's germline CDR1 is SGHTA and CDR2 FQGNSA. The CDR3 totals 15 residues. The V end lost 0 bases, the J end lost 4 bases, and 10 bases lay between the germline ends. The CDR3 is CASSLAGQENQPQHF. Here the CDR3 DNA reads TGTGCCAGCAGCTTAGCGGGGCAGGAAAATCAGCCCCAGCATTTT. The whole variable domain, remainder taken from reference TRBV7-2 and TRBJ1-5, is GAGVSQSPSNKVTEKGKDVELRCDPISGHTALYWYRQSLGQGLEFLIYFQGNSAPDKSGLPSDRFSAERTGGSVSTLTIQRTQQEDSAVYLCASSLAGQENQPQHFGDGTRLSIL.

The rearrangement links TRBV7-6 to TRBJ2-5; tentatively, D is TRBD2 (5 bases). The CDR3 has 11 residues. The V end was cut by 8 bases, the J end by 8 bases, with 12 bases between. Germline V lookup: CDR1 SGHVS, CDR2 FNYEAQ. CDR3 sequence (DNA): TGTGCCAGCGAAGCGGTCGGAACCCAGTACTTC. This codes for CASEAVGTQYF.

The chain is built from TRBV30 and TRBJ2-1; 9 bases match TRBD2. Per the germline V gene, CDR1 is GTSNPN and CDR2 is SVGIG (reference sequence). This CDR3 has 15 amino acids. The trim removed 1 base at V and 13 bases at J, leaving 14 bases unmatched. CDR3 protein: CAWSEGTASGIVQFF. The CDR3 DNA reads TGTGCCTGGAGTGAGGGGACGGCTAGCGGGATTGTCCAGTTCTTC.

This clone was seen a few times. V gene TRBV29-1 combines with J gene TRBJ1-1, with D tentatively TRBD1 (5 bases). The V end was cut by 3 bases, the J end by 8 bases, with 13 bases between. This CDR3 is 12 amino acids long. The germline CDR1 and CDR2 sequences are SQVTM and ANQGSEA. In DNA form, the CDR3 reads TGCAGCGTTGACAGGGAAGTAAGCGAAGCTTTCTTT. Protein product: CSVDREVSEAFF.